A single sample is the source of the 5 T cell receptor beta chains below, sequenced in a study of shared clonotypes between healthy human individuals. It was CD45RO-negative cells, positively selected for CCR7, that made up naive CD8 cells, with terminally differentiated effector memory CD45RA+ cells excluded. Clones were read by immunoSEQ multiplex PCR, and TCRdb kept only the in-frame ones, dropping some. The data contain about 2 million clones, 85% to 95% of them singletons. Input material: naive CD8+ T cells sorted from blood. The origin of the receptors is a man aged 18 to 35 in good health.

The V and J genes are TRBV7-9 and TRBJ1-4, with D possibly TRBD1 on 5 matching bases. There are 18 residues in the CDR3. Germline V gene lookup returns CDR1 SEHNR and CDR2 FQNEAQ (reference sequence). Between the trimmed V and J ends, which lost 1 base and 0 bases, there was a span of 15 bases. The CDR3 nucleotides read TGTGCCAGCAGCTTAGGAGGGGAGGGTTTTGCAACTAATGAAAAACTGTTTTTT. Amino acid sequence: CASSLGGEGFATNEKLFF.

This clone has just one count. This chain joins TRBV27 and TRBJ2-7; unclear D gene. This CDR3 comprises 15 residues. Germline V lookup: CDR1 MNHEY, CDR2 SMNVEV (reference sequence). Trimming cost V 6 bases and J 0 bases, with 15 bases left between them. The CDR3 DNA sequence: TGTGCCAGCAGCCCTCAGGACGGGTCCTCCTACGAGCAGTACTTC. Its protein product is CASSPQDGSSYEQYF.

The J gene is TRBJ2-7, the V gene TRBV7-8; 7 bases align to TRBD1. Germline V gene lookup returns CDR1 SGHVS and CDR2 FQNEAQ. V was pared by 1 base and J by 1 base, with 7 bases of the junction left unmatched. The CDR3 runs 16 residues. In DNA, the CDR3 is TGTGCCAGCAGCTTAGTAGGGGGCGCGAGTTCCTACGAGCAGTACTTC. As protein: CASSLVGGASSYEQYF.

The chain couples TRBV6-1 to TRBJ2-3; tentative D call: TRBD2 (6 bases). The CDR3 loop spans 18 amino acids. The V end lost 2 bases, the J end lost 4 bases, and 22 bases lay between the germline ends. In germline, CDR1 is MNHNS, CDR2 SASEGT. This CDR3 is CASSESGLLGMDADTQYF. CDR3 DNA sequence: TGTGCCAGCAGTGAAAGCGGGCTTTTGGGGATGGACGCAGATACGCAGTATTTT.

The chain joins TRBV7-8 to TRBJ1-2, with unresolved D. The germline CDR1 and CDR2 sequences are SGHVS and FQNEAQ. The ends were cut back, 8 bases at V and 8 bases at J, with 18 bases in the middle. This CDR3 region has 13 residues. The CDR3 here is CASALALTGGYTF. The CDR3 DNA reads as TGTGCCAGCGCCCTGGCGTTAACGGGGGGCTACACCTTC.